What follows are 31 T cell receptor beta chains derived from one specimen sequenced in a study of OX40 agonist ivuxolimab in advanced cancers. TCRdb's table, derived via immunoSEQ multiplex PCR, lists solely in-frame clones and lacks some. This sample carries around 33,000 clones, approximately 89% of them seen once, and the ten largest clones take 9.1%. Specimen: CD4+ or CD8+ T cells sorted from blood, collected in a trial of the OX40 agonist ivuxolimab. All receptors come from an adult with an advanced solid tumor such as melanoma, head and neck, liver or kidney cancer.

The gene calls are TRBV7-9 and TRBJ1-1; 7 bases are shared with TRBD1. J lost 4 bases, V lost 6 bases, and 8 bases had no gene match. Germline V gives CDR1 SEHNR, CDR2 FQNEAQ (reference sequence). This CDR3 is 14 amino acids long. CDR3 nucleotide sequence: TGTGCCAGCAGAGACAGGGTGGGGAGCACTGAAGCTTTCTTT. Its protein product is CASRDRVGSTEAFF.

The V gene is TRBV5-1, the J gene TRBJ2-3; 7 nucleotides agree with TRBD1. The CDR3 totals 14 residues. Looked up from germline, CDR1 is SGHRS and CDR2 is YFSETQ. The J segment lost 2 bases and the V segment lost 4 bases, leaving 4 bases of the junction unmatched. The CDR3: CASSQTGTTDTQYF. In DNA, the CDR3 is TGCGCCAGCAGCCAGACAGGGACCACAGATACGCAGTATTTT.

The chain is built from TRBV7-2 and TRBJ2-7; D ambiguous. CDR3 length: 12 residues. From germline, CDR1 is SGHTA and CDR2 FQGNSA. Trimming left V 5 bases short and J 2 bases short, with 7 bases between. The CDR3 loop is CASSANTYEQYF. The CDR3 DNA follows: TGTGCCAGCAGCGCCAATACCTACGAGCAGTACTTC.

The V gene is TRBV28, the J gene TRBJ2-2, with 8 nucleotides matching TRBD1. Losses at the gene ends were 1 base for V and 1 base for J; bases not matched to a gene: 8. CDR3 size: 18 residues. Looked up from germline, CDR1 is MDHEN and CDR2 is SYDVKM. The CDR3 bases are TGTGCCAGCAGTTTATTTGAAGACAGGGGCAAGAACACCGGGGAGCTGTTTTTT. Residues: CASSLFEDRGKNTGELFF.

The chain employs TRBV7-3 and TRBJ2-1; D is perhaps TRBD2 (6 bases). Germline V gene lookup returns CDR1 SGHTA and CDR2 FQGTGA. V shed 6 bases and J shed 2 bases, with 8 bases lying between them. This CDR3 spans 13 amino acids. The CDR3 DNA sequence: TGTGCCAGCAGTAGCGGAACCTACAATGAGCAGTTCTTC. Protein product: CASSSGTYNEQFF.

The rearrangement joins TRBV10-3 to TRBJ2-5; D remains unclear. The V and J ends lost 6 bases and 5 bases respectively, with 7 bases between them. The CDR3 is made up of 11 amino acids. Germline-derived CDR1 and CDR2 are ENHRY and SYGVKD. The CDR3 DNA reads as TGTGCCATCAGCGAAAGGGAGACCCAGTACTTC. This translates into CAISERETQYF.

The genes are TRBV7-3 and TRBJ2-1, with TRBD2 identical over 9 bases. V shed 4 bases, J shed 4 bases, and the junction held 5 bases outside the gene matches. CDR1 and CDR2 from the germline V gene are SGHTA and FQGTGA. The CDR3 is 15 residues long. The CDR3 coding sequence is TGTGCCAGCAGCTCGGGACTAGCATATTACAATGAGCAGTTCTTC. It is translated as CASSSGLAYYNEQFF. Complete variable domain (other parts from reference TRBV7-3 and TRBJ2-1): GAGVSQTPSNKVTEKGKYVELRCDPISGHTALYWYRQSLGQGPEFLIYFQGTGAADDSGLPNDRFFAVRPEGSVSTLKIQRTERGDSAVYLCASSSGLAYYNEQFFGPGTRLTVL.

The V call is TRBV5-1, the J call TRBJ2-7; TRBD2 matches at 8 bases. The germline gives CDR1 SGHRS, CDR2 YFSETQ. This CDR3 is built from 15 residues. The ends lost 1 base at V and 2 bases at J; junction bases unmatched: 5. The CDR3 sequence is CASSLMGGGPYEQYF. In DNA, the CDR3 is TGCGCCAGCAGCTTGATGGGCGGGGGGCCCTACGAGCAGTACTTC.

The V gene is TRBV11-2, the J gene TRBJ2-5; D uncertain. The CDR3 is 12 amino acids. V was cut by 6 bases and J by 5 bases, with 10 bases left in between. The germline gives CDR1 SGHAT, CDR2 FQNNGV. The chain's CDR3 is CASSSRFETQYF. The CDR3 region has the DNA TGTGCCAGCAGTAGTAGGTTTGAGACCCAGTACTTC. The whole variable domain, filled in from reference TRBV11-2 and TRBJ2-5, reads EAGVAQSPRYKIIEKRQSVAFWCNPISGHATLYWYQQILGQGPKLLIQFQNNGVVDDSQLPKDRFSAERLKGVDSTLKIQPAKLEDSAVYLCASSSRFETQYFGPGTRLLVL.

The chain couples TRBV6-5 to TRBJ2-7; 14 bases line up with TRBD2. Germline loops: CDR1 MNHEY, CDR2 SVGAGI. There are 15 residues in the CDR3. The trim removed 6 bases at V and 3 bases at J, leaving 4 bases unmatched. The CDR3 protein is CASRQGLAGVYEQYF. CDR3 bases: TGTGCCAGCAGACAGGGACTAGCGGGAGTCTACGAGCAGTACTTC.

The V and J genes are TRBV5-1 and TRBJ2-2; unclear D gene. The germline V gene encodes CDR1 SGHRS and CDR2 YFSETQ. The V and J ends lost 0 bases and 2 bases respectively, with 8 bases between them. The CDR3 covers 15 residues. CDR3 amino acids: CASSLGFPNTGELFF. The CDR3, as DNA: TGCGCCAGCAGCTTGGGCTTCCCTAACACCGGGGAGCTGTTTTTT.

The chain links TRBV5-1 to TRBJ1-1; 7 bases agree with TRBD1. Germline CDR1 SGHRS, CDR2 YFSETQ. The CDR3 consists of 16 residues. J was trimmed by 7 bases and V by 0 bases; bases with no gene match: 12. CDR3 DNA sequence: TGCGCCAGCAGCTTGGGGGCCGGGACAGCCCGGAGTGAAGCTTTCTTT. It encodes CASSLGAGTARSEAFF.

J is TRBJ2-5 and V is TRBV7-7; TRBD2 aligns across 8 bases. The V gene's germline CDR1 is SSHAT and CDR2 FNYEAQ (reference sequence). The CDR3 sequence is 18 residues long. The J segment lost 2 bases and the V segment lost 3 bases, leaving 14 bases of the junction unmatched. For the CDR3, the DNA is TGTGCCAGCAGCTTGGGAATAAGGTCGACTAGCGCACAAGAGACCCAGTACTTC. Protein sequence: CASSLGIRSTSAQETQYF.

The J gene is TRBJ1-2, the V gene TRBV4-3; D might be TRBD1 (5 bases). The germline V gene encodes CDR1 LGHNA and CDR2 YSLEER. V was pared by 1 base and J by 6 bases, with 24 bases between. CDR3 length: 18 amino acids. CDR3 sequence (DNA): TGCGCCAGCAGCCAAGTGGGGGGGGAGTCAAGGGGCACCCATGGCTACACCTTC. This codes for CASSQVGGESRGTHGYTF.

The chain couples TRBV5-1 to TRBJ1-1; maybe TRBD1 (5 bases). The ends were cut back, 4 bases at V and 3 bases at J, with 19 bases in the middle. CDR3 size: 16 residues. Germline loops: CDR1 SGHRS, CDR2 YFSETQ. The CDR3 sequence: CASSRRGGRADTEAFF. CDR3 nucleotides: TGCGCCAGCAGCAGGAGGGGCGGCAGGGCCGACACTGAAGCTTTCTTT.

This clone has only one observation. The chain combines TRBV5-1 with TRBJ2-1; TRBD2 is a possible D gene (7 bases). Germline V gene lookup returns CDR1 SGHRS and CDR2 YFSETQ. CDR3 length equals 15 residues. Trimming took off 0 bases at V and 8 bases at J, with 15 bases between the two ends. The CDR3, as DNA: TGCGCCAGCAGCTTGGGGCTAGCGGACAGTGATGAGCAGTTCTTC. This translates into CASSLGLADSDEQFF. Full variable domain (rest looked up from reference TRBV5-1 and TRBJ2-1): KAGVTQTPRYLIKTRGQQVTLSCSPISGHRSVSWYQQTPGQGLQFLFEYFSETQRNKGNFPGRFSGRQFSNSRSEMNVSTLELGDSALYLCASSLGLADSDEQFFGPGTRLTVL.

This chain connects TRBV7-9 to TRBJ1-1; 8 bases line up with TRBD1. The CDR3 has 15 residues. The germline gives CDR1 SEHNR, CDR2 FQNEAQ (reference sequence). Trimming cost V 5 bases and J 6 bases; bases outside gene matches: 11. As DNA, the CDR3 is TGTGCCAGCAGCGATCCAGGACAGGGAAGGTCTGAAGCTTTCTTT. It yields the protein CASSDPGQGRSEAFF.

As to this clone: The same CDR3 can be traced to other DNA sequences in this sample. The chain carries TRBV5-1 and TRBJ2-1; TRBD2 agrees at 11 bases. Germline CDR1 reads SGHRS; CDR2 reads YFSETQ. V was clipped by 5 bases and J by 4 bases; unmatched bases: 5. There are 15 residues in the CDR3. The CDR3: CASSPGTSGYNEQFF. The CDR3 DNA follows: TGCGCCAGCAGTCCCGGGACTAGCGGATACAATGAGCAGTTCTTC.

This chain links TRBV5-1 with TRBJ1-1; perhaps TRBD1 as D (5 bases). CDR1 and CDR2 from the germline V gene are SGHRS and YFSETQ. Trimming left V 5 bases short and J 7 bases short, with 21 bases between. The CDR3 is 15 amino acids. As DNA, the CDR3 is TGCGCCAGCAGTGGGGGAACTCTACGGGGGAATGAAGCTTTCTTT. Translating gives CASSGGTLRGNEAFF.

This chain joins TRBV19 and TRBJ1-5; tentatively, D is TRBD1 (6 bases). Germline lookup yields CDR1 LNHDA and CDR2 SQIVND (reference sequence). This CDR3 spans 14 amino acids. The V end was cut by 0 bases, the J end by 7 bases, with 10 bases between. CDR3 residues: CASSIDRGWQPQHF. CDR3 bases: TGTGCCAGTAGTATAGACAGGGGTTGGCAGCCCCAGCATTTT.

This chain uses TRBV5-6 with TRBJ2-5; D is ambiguous. The CDR3 is 13 residues long. Germline V gene data show CDR1 as SGHDT and CDR2 as YYEEEE. The V gene lost 7 bases and the J gene lost 9 bases, with 19 bases spanning the gap. The DNA for the CDR3 is TGTGCCAGCGTCGGAAGCCAGGAATCGCCCCAGTACTTC. Amino acid sequence: CASVGSQESPQYF.

The chain couples TRBV2 to TRBJ2-6, with a weak D call TRBD1 (6 bases). The germline gives CDR1 SNHLY, CDR2 FYNNEI. V lost 7 bases and J 0 bases, leaving 13 bases between the germline ends. This CDR3 contains 16 residues. CDR3 nucleotide sequence: TGTGCCAGCACCCCTATAGGGGGCTCTGGGGCCAACGTCCTGACTTTC. The encoded protein is CASTPIGGSGANVLTF.

The chain couples TRBV19 to TRBJ1-2, with 7 bases identical to TRBD1. V was clipped by 3 bases and J by 2 bases; unmatched bases: 6. Germline V gene lookup returns CDR1 LNHDA and CDR2 SQIVND (reference sequence). The CDR3 spans 15 residues. The CDR3 loop reads CASSIDRELNYGYTF. The CDR3 DNA sequence: TGTGCCAGTAGTATTGACAGGGAACTAAACTATGGCTACACCTTC.

J is TRBJ1-5 and V is TRBV18; TRBD1 matches at 8 bases. Germline V gene data show CDR1 as KGHSH and CDR2 as LQKENI. With 3 bases clipped from V and 0 bases from J, the junction kept 4 bases outside the gene matches. This CDR3 spans 16 amino acids. The chain's CDR3 is CASSPRTGNSNQPQHF. The CDR3 coding sequence is TGTGCCAGCTCACCCAGGACAGGGAATAGCAATCAGCCCCAGCATTTT.

The chain couples TRBV29-1 to TRBJ2-3, with D uncertain. The germline V and J ends were trimmed by 5 bases and 1 base, with 4 bases remaining between them. This CDR3 is 11 amino acids long. The germline CDR1 and CDR2 sequences are SQVTM and ANQGSEA. The CDR3 sequence is CSVPGTDTQYF. In DNA form, the CDR3 reads TGCAGCGTTCCGGGCACAGATACGCAGTATTTT.

This clone was seen only a few times. In DNA form, the CDR3 reads TGCAGTGCTGCCGGGACAGGTGAAGCTTTCTTT. Protein: CSAAGTGEAFF. This chain uses TRBV20-1 with TRBJ1-1, with 8 bases fitting TRBD1. This CDR3 spans 11 amino acids. Germline loops: CDR1 DFQATT, CDR2 SNEGSKA (reference sequence). The V segment lost 5 bases and the J segment 7 bases; nucleotides outside the gene matches: 3.

The chain joins TRBV29-1 to TRBJ2-7, with 8 bases matching TRBD2. V lost 4 bases and J lost 2; bases outside the gene matches: 1. The CDR3 extends over 12 amino acids. CDR1 SQVTM and CDR2 ANQGSEA come from the germline V gene. The CDR3 region has the DNA TGCAGCGTTGCGGGAGGGCCCTACGAGCAGTACTTC. Protein sequence: CSVAGGPYEQYF.

With respect to this clone: Other DNA sequences of this sample code for an identical CDR3. The gene calls are TRBV5-1 and TRBJ2-7, with unresolved D. This CDR3 comprises 11 residues. Trimming pared 0 bases from V and 5 bases from J, leaving 3 bases between. Looked up from germline, CDR1 is SGHRS and CDR2 is YFSETQ. The CDR3 sequence is CASSLVDEQYF. CDR3 nucleotides: TGCGCCAGCAGCTTGGTAGACGAGCAGTACTTC.

This clone was seen just once. The chain recombines TRBV7-2 with TRBJ1-5; D gene ambiguous. The CDR3 extends over 13 amino acids. Germline CDR1 and CDR2: SGHTA and FQGNSA. V was shortened by 4 bases and J by 7 bases, with 11 bases between the two germline ends. Here the CDR3 reads CASSSIEQQPQHF. The CDR3 DNA follows: TGTGCCAGCAGCTCTATAGAACAGCAGCCCCAGCATTTT. The full variable domain, with the rest looked up from reference TRBV7-2 and TRBJ1-5, is GAGVSQSPSNKVTEKGKDVELRCDPISGHTALYWYRQSLGQGLEFLIYFQGNSAPDKSGLPSDRFSAERTGGSVSTLTIQRTQQEDSAVYLCASSSIEQQPQHFGDGTRLSIL.

V is TRBV5-4 and J is TRBJ2-7; TRBD2 matches at 12 bases. CDR3 length: 16 residues. Germline V gene sequence: CDR1 SGHNT, CDR2 YYREEE (reference sequence). The trim removed 0 bases at V and 7 bases at J, leaving 8 bases unmatched. The CDR3 spells CASSLAGLGLAGEQYF. For the CDR3, the DNA is TGTGCCAGCAGCTTGGCCGGTTTGGGACTAGCGGGTGAGCAGTACTTC.

The chain couples TRBV1 to TRBJ2-1; TRBD2 is the table's D call and was not checked against the DNA. TRBV1 is reported as a pseudogene. The CDR3 consists of 16 residues. The CDR3 is CTSSQDSSGDYNEQFF. As DNA, the CDR3 is TGCACCAGCAGCCAAGATTCCAGCGGGGATTACAATGAGCAGTTCTTC.